This entry features one T cell receptor beta chain sequence. Its antigen is currently not known. It has no much larger one-base neighbor in the sample; base qualities were not kept. The data originate from a study of post-analysis software for immune sequencing data (dated by TCRdb to between 2014 and 2017). Background on the whole study: Disease courses on record covered relapsing-remitting, secondary progressive and progressive-relapsing multiple sclerosis, though some patients had no subtype annotation. A subset of samples was prepared in parallel using single-end sample barcoding, then pooled and co-amplified after Illumina adapter ligation. The patient repertoires were compared against about a dozen previously published healthy control repertoires obtained from donors aged 6 to 25 years. The investigation overall reported the following: Direct clustering with F measure showed strong co-clustering of samples prepared in the same batch, prompting a batch-effect correction. The control group was slightly older than the multiple sclerosis patient group. Significantly lower normalized Chao1 diversity was found in multiple sclerosis patients than in controls, suggesting substantial peripheral T-cell clonal expansion.

The library was generated by PCR. The sequencer listed for this sample is Illumina HiSeq 2500. To reduce PCR and sequencing biases, unique molecular identifiers were incorporated into the TCR beta cDNA libraries. Per 1 to 10 million input T cells, roughly 500,000 cDNA molecules were obtained, such that each molecule approximated one T cell. The patient libraries were prepared and sequenced with the same protocol used for the earlier healthy control dataset. Within a given batch, samples were prepared together, multiplexed and sequenced on the same HiSeq lane. Per the authors' processing: MIGEC was used to process the raw barcoded reads, and molecular identifier groups with only a single read were discarded before consensus assembly and CDR3 extraction. Clonotype tables were post-analysed with VDJtools, and diversity was normalized by down-sampling all datasets to the smallest sample size. In repertoire overlap clustering, CDR3 amino acid sequences, but not nucleotide sequences, were matched to correct batch-related cross-sample contamination. TCRdb itself trimmed the public reads at Q25 with fastp, ran MiXCR and retained productive beta chains. Entries are consolidated by CDR3 protein sequence, retaining the most common genes and DNA. TCRdb, rather than the study authors, made the V and J calls. The sample table holds more than 350,000 distinct CDR3 sequences, of which 30% to 40% were seen once. Together, the top ten hold 7.6% of the sample.

To demonstrate the VDJtools post-analysis software, the study profiled TCR beta repertoires from the peripheral blood of around 13 young patients with multiple sclerosis. The patients with multiple sclerosis were children and adolescents between about 6 and 16 years of age. The receptor's source is a girl aged 2 to 9 with multiple sclerosis. The sample taken for sequencing was blood.

The nucleotide sequence reads TGTGCCAGCAGGTCCGAGGATGAGCAGTTCTTC. This is translated as CASRSEDEQFF. The rearrangement combines TRBV6-5 with TRBJ2-1; the D gene cannot be named for sure. At the junction V is shortened by 6 bases and J by 8 bases, with 8 bases in between. The CDR3, cysteine through phenylalanine, is 11 amino acids long. Left in the record is the CDR3 DNA by itself, 33 bases read in frame from the first base. CDR1 MNHEY and CDR2 SVGAGI are derived from the germline V gene.